The rows below give T cell receptor beta chains drawn from one sample of a study of blood T cell repertoires in COVID-19. The table came from immunoSEQ multiplex PCR; TCRdb's copy has only in-frame clones and leaves some out. The sample records fewer than 200,000 clones, about 89% being singletons. The sequencing sample was made of peripheral blood. Source of these receptors: a man between 18 and 29 years old who had recovered from COVID-19. CDR3s include the opening cysteine and the closing phenylalanine or tryptophan. Each record gives: D gene, V gene, J gene, CDR3 length, CDR3 protein, CDR3 DNA. D genes are given only for firm matches.

D gene: -
V gene: TRBV18
J gene: TRBJ2-7
CDR3 length: 12
CDR3 protein: CASSPRDNEQYF
CDR3 DNA: TGTGCCAGCTCACCAAGGGACAACGAGCAGTACTTC

D gene: -
V gene: TRBV10-3
J gene: TRBJ2-7
CDR3 length: 19
CDR3 protein: CAISVSGSGGTLLTYEQYF
CDR3 DNA: TGTGCCATCAGTGTCTCTGGAAGTGGAGGGACCCTCCTTACCTACGAGCAGTACTTC

D gene: TRBD2
V gene: TRBV3-1/TRBV3-2
J gene: TRBJ2-4
CDR3 length: 19
CDR3 protein: CASSQTLAATSGRGNIQYF
CDR3 DNA: TGTGCCAGCAGCCAAACACTGGCCGCTACTAGCGGGAGGGGGAACATTCAGTACTTC

D gene: TRBD1
V gene: TRBV24-1
J gene: TRBJ2-1
CDR3 length: 13
CDR3 protein: CATSGAGGDEQFF
CDR3 DNA: TGTGCCACCAGTGGGGCAGGGGGCGATGAGCAGTTCTTC

D gene: -
V gene: TRBV29-1
J gene: TRBJ2-5
CDR3 length: 15
CDR3 protein: CSVNERGSSAETQYF
CDR3 DNA: TGCAGCGTCAACGAACGAGGCAGTTCGGCGGAGACCCAGTACTTC

D gene: -
V gene: TRBV14
J gene: TRBJ1-1
CDR3 length: 13
CDR3 protein: CASSLQVNTEAFF
CDR3 DNA: TGTGCCAGCAGCCTACAGGTGAACACTGAAGCTTTCTTT

D gene: TRBD1
V gene: TRBV14
J gene: TRBJ2-1
CDR3 length: 16
CDR3 protein: CASSPLGDRDYNEQFF
CDR3 DNA: TGTGCCAGCAGCCCTCTTGGGGACAGAGATTACAATGAGCAGTTCTTC

D gene: TRBD2
V gene: TRBV9
J gene: TRBJ2-4
CDR3 length: 15
CDR3 protein: CASSVAPESSGKSYF
CDR3 DNA: TGTGCCAGCAGCGTAGCCCCGGAGTCTAGCGGGAAGTCATACTTC

D gene: TRBD1
V gene: TRBV7-2
J gene: TRBJ1-1
CDR3 length: 14
CDR3 protein: CASSFTGGGTEAFF
CDR3 DNA: TGTGCCAGCAGCTTTACAGGGGGCGGCACTGAAGCTTTCTTT

D gene: -
V gene: TRBV12-3/TRBV12-4
J gene: TRBJ1-1
CDR3 length: 13
CDR3 protein: CASRPQGITEAFF
CDR3 DNA: TGTGCCAGCAGGCCACAGGGAATCACTGAAGCTTTCTTT